The 24 T cell receptor beta chains in this list originate from one sample, sequenced in a study of T cell repertoires in cytomegalovirus infection. Using its own MiXCR run on the reads, TCRdb lists one record per CDR3 protein. The sample has a few hundred thousand distinct CDR3 sequences, 30% to 40% seen once. Their recognized antigens are unknown. Specimen: cultured PBMCs, collected from culture after CMV antigen stimulation. The receptors come from a human donor in good health (CMV status not recorded). Some clones in this sample may be carry-over from other donors' samples.

This chain uses TRBV11-2 with TRBJ2-1; 13 bases map to TRBD2. V trimming: 6 bases; J trimming: 7 bases; junction bases outside the gene matches: 3. Germline V lookup: CDR1 SGHAT, CDR2 FQNNGV. This CDR3 contains 14 residues. This CDR3 is CASSRTSGSNEQFF. CDR3 sequence (DNA): TGTGCCAGCAGTCGGACTAGCGGGAGTAATGAGCAGTTCTTC.

The chain has TRBV11-2 and TRBJ1-2; D call uncertain. Deletions cut 8 bases from V and 6 bases from J, with 22 bases between. Germline CDR1 is SGHAT and CDR2 is FQNNGV. The CDR3 contains 15 residues. The DNA for the CDR3 is TGTGCCAGCCGCGAGTTCGGGCGACCACTGGATGGCTACACCTTC. It codes for CASREFGRPLDGYTF.

This clonotype came up many times. This chain connects TRBV7-2 to TRBJ2-7; 11 bases are shared with TRBD2. Germline V gene data show CDR1 as SGHTA and CDR2 as FQGNSA. With V trimmed by 5 bases and J by 9 bases, 21 bases remained unmatched. CDR3 size: 18 residues. CDR3 protein: CASSISAPGTSGPRRQYF. The CDR3 DNA is TGTGCCAGCAGCATCTCCGCCCCTGGGACTAGCGGACCTCGTCGGCAGTACTTC.

The V call is TRBV12-3 or TRBV12-4, the J call TRBJ1-1, with D hard to call. This CDR3 has 11 residues. V was cut by 5 bases and J by 6 bases, with 7 bases left in between. CDR3 sequence reads: CASSAFAEAFF. The CDR3 nucleotides read TGTGCCAGCAGTGCCTTTGCTGAAGCTTTCTTT.

V usage is TRBV19 and J usage is TRBJ2-7; the match to TRBD2 covers 14 bases. The germline V gene encodes CDR1 LNHDA and CDR2 SQIVND (reference sequence). The J segment lost 4 bases and the V segment lost 5 bases, leaving 7 bases of the junction unmatched. The CDR3 loop spans 16 amino acids. The DNA of the CDR3 is TGTGCCAGTAGTGCGGGACTAGCGGGAGTAAGATACGAGCAGTACTTC. Its protein product is CASSAGLAGVRYEQYF. The whole variable domain, filled in from reference TRBV19 and TRBJ2-7, reads DGGITQSPKYLFRKEGQNVTLSCEQNLNHDAMYWYRQDPGQGLRLIYYSQIVNDFQKGDIAEGYSVSREKKESFPLTVTSAQKNPTAFYLCASSAGLAGVRYEQYFGPGTRLTVT.

The chain joins TRBV4-1 to TRBJ2-3, with TRBD2 matching over 10 bases. CDR1 is MGHRA, CDR2 YSYEKL, per germline. There are 16 residues in the CDR3. V was clipped by 3 bases and J by 2 bases; unmatched bases: 5. The CDR3 DNA reads as TGCGCCAGCAGCCAGAGTACTAGCGGGAACACAGATACGCAGTATTTT. It encodes CASSQSTSGNTDTQYF.

This clonotype was seen a handful of times. The chain combines TRBV11-2 with TRBJ2-1; no reliable D call. V dropped 5 bases and J dropped 9 bases, with 14 bases sitting between them. Per the germline V gene, CDR1 is SGHAT and CDR2 is FQNNGV. The CDR3 runs to 13 residues. CDR3 bases: TGTGCCAGCAGCCCGGCGCTATCCGGTGAGCAGTTCTTC. It codes for CASSPALSGEQFF. The variable domain in full, with the rest retrieved from reference TRBV11-2 and TRBJ2-1, is EAGVAQSPRYKIIEKRQSVAFWCNPISGHATLYWYQQILGQGPKLLIQFQNNGVVDDSQLPKDRFSAERLKGVDSTLKIQPAKLEDSAVYLCASSPALSGEQFFGPGTRLTVL.

The V call is TRBV7-2, the J call TRBJ2-1, with D maybe TRBD1 (6 bases). In germline, CDR1 is SGHTA, CDR2 FQGNSA. There are 15 residues in the CDR3. V was cut by 2 bases and J by 3 bases, with 11 bases left in between. The CDR3 DNA is TGTGCCAGCAGCTTAAGCGGACAGAACTACAATGAGCAGTTCTTC. Translation: CASSLSGQNYNEQFF.

This clonotype was picked up many times. This chain links TRBV7-2 with TRBJ2-6, with 11 bases aligning to TRBD2. Germline values: CDR1 SGHTA, CDR2 FQGNSA. The CDR3 runs to 17 residues. V dropped 5 bases and J dropped 4; count of bases not matched to a gene: 7. CDR3 protein: CASSISGRAAGANVLTF. CDR3 nucleotides: TGTGCCAGCAGCATTAGCGGGAGGGCCGCAGGGGCCAACGTCCTGACTTTC.

The chain employs TRBV24-1 and TRBJ2-1, with 8 bases lining up with TRBD2. V was pared by 0 bases and J by 6 bases, with 6 bases of the junction left unmatched. CDR3 length: 16 residues. Germline lookup yields CDR1 KGHDR and CDR2 SFDVKD. CDR3: CATSDLGSGAINEQFF. The CDR3 DNA is TGTGCCACCAGTGATTTGGGTAGCGGGGCCATCAATGAGCAGTTCTTC.

DNA of the CDR3: TGTGCCAGCACCGACAGGGTCACCGGGGAGCTGTTTTTT. Protein sequence: CASTDRVTGELFF. The chain recombines TRBV6-2 or TRBV6-3 with TRBJ2-2, with TRBD1 identical over 7 bases. CDR1 is MNHEY, CDR2 SVGEGT, per germline. Trimming at V came to 7 bases and at J to 4 bases, leaving 3 bases not matched to a gene. This CDR3 is 13 amino acids long.

V gene TRBV6-2 or TRBV6-3 combines with J gene TRBJ2-1, with 16 bases identical to TRBD2. V lost 6 bases and J lost 5; bases outside the gene matches: 4. CDR3 length: 16 residues. Per the germline V gene, CDR1 is MNHEY and CDR2 is SVGEGT. Here the CDR3 reads CASRLGLAGGDNEQFF. For the CDR3, the DNA is TGTGCCAGCAGACTGGGACTAGCGGGAGGGGACAATGAGCAGTTCTTC.

This clonotype was found a few times. CDR3 in amino acids: CSARVGPVYEQFF. The CDR3 DNA sequence: TGCAGTGCTAGAGTCGGCCCGGTTTACGAGCAGTTCTTC. The rearrangement links TRBV20-1 to TRBJ2-1; D gene ambiguous. The CDR3 is 13 amino acids. Germline values: CDR1 DFQATT, CDR2 SNEGSKA (reference sequence). Trimming shortened V by 1 base and J by 10 bases, and 14 bases separated the two germline ends.

This clonotype was observed a handful of times. V is TRBV6-1 and J is TRBJ2-3; the match to TRBD2 covers 7 bases. V shed 6 bases, J shed 0 bases, and the junction held 6 bases outside the gene matches. The CDR3 has 15 residues. The germline gives CDR1 MNHNS, CDR2 SASEGT. CDR3 DNA sequence: TGTGCCAGCAGCCCCCCCGGGGGGAGCACAGATACGCAGTATTTT. Encoded protein: CASSPPGGSTDTQYF.

V gene TRBV20-1 combines with J gene TRBJ2-5; D ambiguous. CDR3 length equals 12 residues. The ends were cut back, 6 bases at V and 2 bases at J, with 10 bases in the middle. Per germline, CDR1 DFQATT and CDR2 SNEGSKA (reference sequence). CDR3 protein: CSARMIQETQYF. The CDR3 nucleotides are TGCAGTGCCAGGATGATTCAAGAGACCCAGTACTTC.

There are a few counts of this clonotype. The genes are TRBV7-8 and TRBJ2-5; D perhaps matches TRBD2 (6 bases). This CDR3 comprises 16 residues. Germline CDR1 is SGHVS and CDR2 is FQNEAQ. V lost 5 bases and J lost 1, with 17 bases in between. The CDR3 nucleotides read TGTGCCAGCAGCACTCCCGGGACTGGCCTCCAAGAGACCCAGTACTTC. Its protein product is CASSTPGTGLQETQYF.

The rearrangement joins TRBV19 to TRBJ2-3; tentatively, D is TRBD2 (6 bases). The CDR3 length is 11 residues. V was clipped by 11 bases and J by 6 bases, with 12 bases between them. Looked up from germline, CDR1 is LNHDA and CDR2 is SQIVND (reference sequence). In DNA form, the CDR3 reads TGTGCCTGGGGGAGGCGCGATACGCAGTATTTT. Protein product: CAWGRRDTQYF.

V usage is TRBV6-6 and J usage is TRBJ1-2; D call uncertain. CDR1 is MNHNY, CDR2 SVGAGI, per germline (reference sequence). Trimming cost V 2 bases and J 2 bases, with 9 bases left between them. The CDR3 is made up of 14 amino acids. The CDR3 loop is CASSYHPVNYGYTF. The CDR3 DNA is TGTGCCAGCAGTTACCATCCGGTGAACTATGGCTACACCTTC.

In this sample, this clonotype turned up a few times. The rearrangement joins TRBV6-1 to TRBJ2-3; TRBD2 is a possible D gene (5 bases). Germline V gene sequence: CDR1 MNHNS, CDR2 SASEGT. This CDR3 spans 16 amino acids. Trimming shortened V by 6 bases and J by 1 base, and 17 bases separated the two germline ends. The CDR3 here is CASSPPAVWGTDTQYF. CDR3 DNA sequence: TGTGCCAGCAGCCCACCAGCGGTGTGGGGCACAGATACGCAGTATTTT.

This clonotype occurred a few times. The chain employs TRBV6-2 or TRBV6-3 and TRBJ1-1; D remains unclear. The CDR3 length is 13 residues. The V end was cut by 4 bases, the J end by 2 bases, with 8 bases between. CDR1 and CDR2 from the germline V gene are MNHEY and SVGEGT. CDR3 sequence reads: CASSSYENTEAFF. The CDR3 DNA reads as TGTGCCAGCAGTTCCTATGAAAACACTGAAGCTTTCTTT.

This clonotype was detected many times. The chain joins TRBV7-2 to TRBJ1-3; D not resolved. V was shortened by 5 bases and J by 3 bases, with 11 bases between the two germline ends. This CDR3 contains 14 residues. Germline assignment: CDR1 SGHTA and CDR2 FQGNSA. The CDR3 protein is CASSPGESGNTIYF. For the CDR3, the DNA is TGTGCCAGCAGCCCCGGAGAAAGTGGAAACACCATATATTTT.

V usage is TRBV19 and J usage is TRBJ2-3, with 8 bases matching TRBD2. After removal of 6 bases from V and 3 bases from J, the junction contained 5 bases not matched to a gene. Germline lookup yields CDR1 LNHDA and CDR2 SQIVND (reference sequence). There are 14 residues in the CDR3. CDR3 residues: CASRAGVFTDTQYF. The CDR3 DNA follows: TGTGCCAGTAGAGCGGGAGTTTTTACAGATACGCAGTATTTT.

This clonotype was seen only once. This may come from a read error, since a much larger clone is one base off. The DNA for the CDR3 is TGTGCCAGCAGCTTAGTGGCGGGAGCGGGTAATGAGCCGTTCTTC. Translating it yields CASSLVAGAGNEPFF. This chain uses TRBV7-2 with TRBJ2-1, with 7 bases lining up with TRBD2. This CDR3 has 15 amino acids. The germline V gene encodes CDR1 SGHTA and CDR2 FQGNSA.

The chain has TRBV7-8 and TRBJ2-3; no definite D call. Germline V lookup: CDR1 SGHVS, CDR2 FQNEAQ. The CDR3 length is 13 residues. V shed 5 bases and J shed 4 bases, with 10 bases lying between them. For the CDR3, the DNA is TGTGCCAGCAGCCCTGTTATTGCAGATACGCAGTATTTT. It specifies CASSPVIADTQYF.